This T cell receptor (beta chain) appears in the sequencing data of a study of blood T cell repertoires in COVID-19 (TCRdb year 2020). For the study in its entirety: The collaborator samples originated in the United States, Italy and Spain and spanned the acute and convalescent phases of COVID-19. Subjects who had been exposed to COVID-19, were actively infected with it, or had recovered from it provided the deeply sampled blood TCRbeta repertoires that made up the dataset. Sample metadata almost always included a de-identified subject ID, COVID-19 status, age in years and sex. Samples came from the ongoing ImmuneRACE study (first 160 participants) plus 1,254 subjects from 6 global collaborators. The repertoires were made available in a free public database intended to serve as a resource for research on the immune response to SARS-CoV-2. The prospective study material was composed of cDNA or gDNA derived from T cells, B-cell-depleted T cells, or PBMCs. Where HLA class I and class II types were available, the types were taken from metadata supplied by the sample provider, not from assay-based typing. What the authors observed across the whole study: Clinical and demographic metadata were provided uncurated, with the amount varying by source and participant.

As for this clone: The target of this receptor is not known. Per-base quality was not reported, and no clone a single base away is much larger than it.

TCRbeta CDR3 regions were amplified from genomic DNA using the immunoSEQ Assay, a bias-controlled multiplex PCR. Concerning the study's data processing: The number of nucleated cells in each sample was estimated from the amplification of reference gene primers within the assay. To quantify the absolute abundance of each unique TCRbeta CDR3 rearrangement, sequence reads were collapsed and filtered. For each sample, productive Simpson clonality was calculated as the square root of Simpson's diversity index across productive rearrangements. TCRdb limited this immuneACCESS table to in-frame rearrangements with V and J called. A share of clones is missing; checked studies link under half to unresolved V genes, and the rest is unexplained. D and trimming come from the DNA, and the V and J calls and clone size come from that table. This sample comprises about 220,000 clones, 80% of them detected only once. Roughly 12% of the sample rests with the top ten.

The germline V gene (reference sequence) gives CDR1 as SEHNR and CDR2 as FQNEAQ. V is trimmed back by 6 bases and J by 7 bases, and the junction contains 8 bases that no gene match accounts for. The CDR3 starts with the cysteine, ends with the phenylalanine, and has 15 residues. Just the 45-base CDR3 DNA is kept, in frame starting at base 1. The collaborating institutions used their own protocols to collect whole blood in K2EDTA tubes. For TCRbeta analysis, collaborators shipped samples in one of three forms: frozen whole blood, isolated PBMCs, or DNA extracted from either of those sample types. The sequencing input was peripheral blood. The rearranged chain carries TRBV7-9 and TRBJ1-6; 8 junctional bases match TRBD1. The sequence came from a human donor in a cohort sampled during active COVID-19. The CDR3 in this case is CASRETGGINSPLHF. The DNA reads TGTGCCAGCAGAGAAACAGGGGGGATCAATTCACCCCTCCACTTT. The full variable domain, completed from the reference TRBV7-9 and TRBJ1-6 proteins outside the CDR3, reads DTGVSQNPRHKITKRGQNVTFRCDPISEHNRLYWYRQTLGQGPEFLTYFQNEAQLEKSRLLSDRFSAERPKGSFSTLEIQRTEQGDSAMYLCASRETGGINSPLHFGNGTRLTVT.